This paragraph reports one TCR beta chain. Antigen: not known. Via MiXCR, TCRdb re-called the 5' RACE reads, giving one row per CDR3 protein. The sample includes about 62,000 distinct CDR3 sequences, approximately 9% of them seen just once. The data derive from a study of T-cell memory formation after mild COVID-19. The CDR3 has 12 amino acids. CDR1 SQVTM and CDR2 ANQGSEA come from the germline V gene. Trimming left V 7 bases short and J 2 bases short, with 10 bases between. Study conclusions and caveats: The pre-infection memory compartment contained some responding clones, suggesting cross-reactive memory joined.

The rearrangement uses TRBV29-1 and TRBJ2-3; tentative D call: TRBD2 (6 bases). The sequence was collected from a man younger than 35 who had mild COVID-19 (a few samples of this study predate the infection). Cell type and time point are not known. The sequenced sample was PBMCs or a T cell subset sorted from them (not recorded which). The CDR3 nucleotides are TGCAGCGCCGGGGGACTCACAGATACGCAGTATTTT. Residues: CSAGGLTDTQYF.